This T cell receptor (beta chain) emerged from a study of cytomegalovirus exposure and HLA in healthy donors. Overall study findings and caveats: Follow-up analysis seemed to connect common viral pathogens with several of the most significant clusters identified.

Germline V gene data show CDR1 as SGHVS and CDR2 as FQNEAQ. This CDR3 is built from 14 residues. The V segment lost 1 base and the J segment 5 bases; nucleotides outside the gene matches: 3. It was healthy bone marrow donors who served as donors. As to this clone: The antigen is undetermined.

This PCR relied on a set of 60 Vbeta primers and 13 Jbeta primers. Assay used: immunoSEQ multiplex PCR; TCRdb lists only in-frame clones, some missing. The sample yields around 150,000 clones, approximately 79% seen once. The specimen sequenced was PBMCs. The chain couples TRBV7-8 to TRBJ2-7; 9 bases agree with TRBD1. The clonotype originates from a man between 45 and 60 years old in good health and CMV-seropositive. The CDR3 sequence is CASSLGRTGDEQYF. In DNA, the CDR3 is TGTGCCAGCAGCTTAGGCAGGACAGGGGACGAGCAGTACTTC.